This T cell receptor (beta chain) was recorded in a study of T cell repertoires in cytomegalovirus infection. Study in general: An indication of both CMV infection and matching HLA type came from public TCR beta signatures. Study-level points and caveats: HLA-C-restricted TCR beta clonotypes specific for CMV led the ex vivo response. Public TCR beta family frequency separated CMV-and-HLA carriers, including in an independent cohort.

Germline CDR1 and CDR2: MRHNA and SNTAGT. Trimming took 0 bases from V and 0 from J, leaving 6 bases between them. CDR3 length equals 16 residues. MiXCR was run by TCRdb on the reads, yielding one entry per CDR3 protein. The repertoire has 100,000 or so distinct CDR3 sequences, about 22% of them found once; the top ten carry roughly two fifths. As for this clonotype: Its target is unknown.

The TCR originated in a human donor in good health (CMV status not recorded). Some clones in this sample may be carry-over from other donors' samples. This chain uses TRBV6-4 with TRBJ2-6; D is perhaps TRBD1 (6 bases). The sample was CD8+ T cells from PBMCs. The CDR3 DNA follows: TGTGCCAGCAGTGACTCGGACAGCTCTGGGGCCAACGTCCTGACTTTC. Protein sequence: CASSDSDSSGANVLTF.